The TCR beta chain described here comes from a study of cytomegalovirus exposure and HLA in healthy donors. PCR employed 60 Vbeta and 13 Jbeta primers. Generated by immunoSEQ multiplex PCR, the TCRdb table keeps only in-frame clones and is missing some. This table holds some 190,000 clones, 85% to 90% found once. Of note for this clone: What it binds is not known.

Study-wide results and limits: Another analysis was done later, and it associated roughly 15,000 TCR beta sequences with HLA alleles at 0.05 false discovery rate. It was 150 to 200 TCR beta chains that were listed as cytomegalovirus-associated.

The length of the CDR3 is 14 residues. J gave up 15 bases and V 4 bases, and 7 bases lay outside the gene matches. Per the germline V gene, CDR1 is SGHTS and CDR2 is YDEGEE. This chain joins TRBV5-8 and TRBJ2-1; 16 positions match TRBD2. What was sequenced was PBMCs. The TCR comes from a man aged 30 to 39 in good health and CMV-seronegative. CDR3 DNA: TGTGCCAGCAGCGTGGGACTAGCGGGAGGGCCGTGGTTCTTC. Its translation is CASSVGLAGGPWFF.